A selection of T cell receptor beta chains follows, all from one sample in a study of shared clonotypes between healthy human individuals. TCRdb's copy holds only in-frame clones and misses some; the assay was immunoSEQ multiplex PCR. The table has over a million clones, 95% to 97% seen once. The sequenced sample was naive CD4+ T cells sorted from blood. The receptors were sampled from a man aged 30 to 45 in good health. Both conserved end residues are part of each CDR3. Each record gives: clone size, V gene, J gene, D gene, CDR3 protein, CDR3 DNA. A D gene is named only where the DNA matches it firmly. Size values are once, few and many counts, or a class for expanded clones, and some rows have none.

>-|TRBV11-2|TRBJ2-3|-
CASSLEVADTQYF
TGTGCCAGCAGCTTAGAAGTAGCAGATACGCAGTATTTT
>-|TRBV7-9|TRBJ2-6|-
CASTVNTGANVLTF
TGTGCCAGTACAGTTAATACTGGGGCCAACGTCCTGACTTTC
>once|TRBV5-1|TRBJ1-2|TRBD1
CASSLGPQGFDVRGYTF
TGCGCCAGCAGCTTGGGGCCACAGGGGTTTGATGTGCGTGGCTACACCTTC
>-|TRBV7-9|TRBJ1-2|-
CASSDETRRFF
TGTGCCAGCAGCGATGAAACGAGGCGATTCTTC
>once|TRBV29-1|TRBJ1-1|-
CSVDAGKGNTEAFF
TGCAGCGTTGACGCAGGGAAAGGTAACACTGAAGCTTTCTTT
>-|TRBV2|TRBJ2-1|-
CASSEAIILLYNEQFF
TGTGCCAGCAGTGAAGCAATCATCCTACTTTACAATGAGCAGTTCTTC
>-|TRBV4-1|TRBJ2-7|TRBD2
CASSQDHLAGDSYEQYF
TGCGCCAGCAGCCAAGATCACCTAGCGGGAGACTCCTACGAGCAGTACTTC
>-|TRBV29-1|TRBJ2-5|-
CSVEDIPRWGTEETQYF
TGCAGCGTTGAAGACATTCCCCGGTGGGGAACTGAGGAGACCCAGTACTTC
>-|TRBV10-3|TRBJ1-4|-
CAISDGEGATNEKLFF
TGTGCCATCAGTGATGGGGAAGGAGCAACTAATGAAAAACTGTTTTTT
>-|TRBV7-2|TRBJ2-5|-
CASSLSGDPGETQYF
TGTGCCAGCAGCCTATCAGGGGACCCGGGGGAGACCCAGTACTTC
>-|TRBV29-1|TRBJ2-6|-
CSAARAGNSGANVLTF
TGCAGCGCTGCGCGGGCTGGGAACTCTGGGGCCAACGTCCTGACTTTC
>-|TRBV5-4|TRBJ2-5|-
CASNRGNQETQYF
TGTGCCAGCAATAGGGGAAACCAAGAGACCCAGTACTTC
>-|TRBV18|TRBJ2-7|TRBD1
CASSPRTGALWEQYF
TGTGCCAGCTCACCTAGGACAGGGGCCCTTTGGGAGCAGTACTTC
>-|TRBV25-1|TRBJ2-7|TRBD1
CASSDNRGAVEQYF
TGTGCCAGCAGTGATAACAGGGGTGCGGTCGAGCAGTACTTC
>-|TRBV5-1|TRBJ2-7|-
CASSTGGTGRDSYF
TGCGCCAGCAGCACCGGGGGTACTGGCCGAGACTCGTACTTC
>-|TRBV18|TRBJ1-4|TRBD1
CASSSQQGMIEKLFF
TGTGCCAGCTCATCTCAACAGGGGATGATCGAAAAACTGTTTTTT
>-|TRBV9|TRBJ2-1|-
CASSVRFGRYDNEQFF
TGTGCCAGCAGCGTACGTTTCGGGAGATACGACAATGAGCAGTTCTTC
>-|TRBV29-1|TRBJ2-2|-
CSVERQGINTGELFF
TGCAGCGTTGAGAGGCAGGGTATCAACACCGGGGAGCTGTTTTTT
>-|TRBV9|TRBJ1-4|-
CASSEQPTNEKLFF
TGTGCCAGCAGTGAACAGCCAACTAATGAAAAACTGTTTTTT
>once|TRBV21-1|TRBJ2-3|-
CASSKVALTRGNTQYF
TGTGCCAGCAGCAAAGTTGCCCTAACTAGAGGAAATACGCAGTATTTT
>-|TRBV7-2|TRBJ2-5|TRBD2
CASSPIAGYPETQYF
TGTGCCAGCAGCCCAATAGCGGGGTATCCGGAGACCCAGTACTTC
>-|TRBV5-1|TRBJ1-1|-
CASSLDPGNTEAFF
TGCGCCAGCAGCTTGGACCCAGGGAACACTGAAGCTTTCTTT
>-|TRBV6-1|TRBJ1-1|-
CASRNVNTEAFF
TGTGCCAGCAGGAATGTGAACACTGAAGCTTTCTTT
>-|TRBV28|TRBJ1-5|-
CASSAPRGPQHF
TGTGCCAGCAGCGCGCCCAGGGGGCCCCAGCATTTT
>once|TRBV5-6|TRBJ2-7|TRBD2
CASSLGRASGRYEQYF
TGTGCCAGCAGCTTGGGACGGGCTAGCGGGAGATACGAGCAGTACTTC
>-|TRBV7-9|TRBJ1-1|-
CASSLDRVGTEAFF
TGTGCCAGCAGCTTAGACAGGGTAGGCACTGAAGCTTTCTTT
>-|TRBV28|TRBJ2-5|-
CASSVGTRTQYF
TGTGCCAGCAGTGTCGGGACCAGGACCCAGTACTTC
>-|TRBV27|TRBJ1-2|TRBD1
CASSSRQGPYGYTF
TGTGCCAGCAGTTCAAGACAGGGGCCTTATGGCTACACCTTC
>-|TRBV7-6|TRBJ2-5|-
CASSLVERGETQYF
TGTGCCAGCAGCTTAGTAGAGAGGGGAGAGACCCAGTACTTC
>-|TRBV19|TRBJ2-1|-
CASSPPTGVHEQFF
TGTGCCAGTAGTCCGCCTACCGGTGTCCATGAGCAGTTCTTC
>-|TRBV19|TRBJ2-1|-
CASSVGVSVNEQFF
TGTGCCAGTAGTGTCGGCGTGTCGGTCAATGAGCAGTTCTTC
>-|TRBV19|TRBJ2-7|TRBD1
CASSSQGADEQYF
TGTGCCAGTAGTAGCCAGGGGGCCGACGAGCAGTACTTC